This T cell receptor beta chain comes out of a study of glioma-infiltrating T cells after dendritic cell vaccination. The overall study: Samples are from glioblastoma patients in Phase I and II dendritic cell vaccine trials. Treatment, given 2003 to 2012, was autologous tumor lysate-pulsed dendritic cell vaccination.

Germline values: CDR1 SGHDT, CDR2 YYEEEE. The ends lost 1 base at V and 2 bases at J; junction bases unmatched: 5. The CDR3 sequence is 15 residues long. Up to about 2 ug genomic DNA was used for TCRB CDR3 amplification. Primers: 60 V beta forward and 13 J beta reverse. Sequencing used immunoSEQ multiplex PCR; TCRdb keeps in-frame clones, though not all of them. The sample lists tens of thousands of clones, around 86% occurring once. V usage is TRBV5-6 and J usage is TRBJ2-7; the match to TRBD1 covers 8 bases. The sequence came from a human donor with glioblastoma. The input for sequencing was blood, taken before dendritic cell vaccination. CDR3 region: CASSLLGTGAYEQYF. For the CDR3, the DNA is TGTGCCAGCAGCTTGTTGGGGACAGGAGCCTACGAGCAGTACTTC.